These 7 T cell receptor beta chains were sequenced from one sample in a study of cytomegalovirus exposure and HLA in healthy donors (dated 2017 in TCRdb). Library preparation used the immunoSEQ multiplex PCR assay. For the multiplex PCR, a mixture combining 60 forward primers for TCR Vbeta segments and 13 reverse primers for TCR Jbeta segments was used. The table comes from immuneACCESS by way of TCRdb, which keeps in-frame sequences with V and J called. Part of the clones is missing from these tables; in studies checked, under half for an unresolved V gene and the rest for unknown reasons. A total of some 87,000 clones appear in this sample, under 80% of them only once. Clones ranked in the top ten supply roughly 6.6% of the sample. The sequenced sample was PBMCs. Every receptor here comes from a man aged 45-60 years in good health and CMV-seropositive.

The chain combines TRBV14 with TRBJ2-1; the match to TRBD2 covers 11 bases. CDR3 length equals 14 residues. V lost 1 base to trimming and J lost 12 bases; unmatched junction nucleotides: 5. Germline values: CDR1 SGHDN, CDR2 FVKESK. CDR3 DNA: TGTGCCAGCAGCCAAGTAGCGGGGGGGCCGAGGCAGTTCTTC. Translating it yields CASSQVAGGPRQFF.

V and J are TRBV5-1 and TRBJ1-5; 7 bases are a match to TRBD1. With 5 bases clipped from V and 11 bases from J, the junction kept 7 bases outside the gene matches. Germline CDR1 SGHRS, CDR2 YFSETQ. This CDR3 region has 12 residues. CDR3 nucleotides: TGCGCCAGCAGTGACGGTCAGGGGGCCCAGCATTTT. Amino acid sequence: CASSDGQGAQHF.

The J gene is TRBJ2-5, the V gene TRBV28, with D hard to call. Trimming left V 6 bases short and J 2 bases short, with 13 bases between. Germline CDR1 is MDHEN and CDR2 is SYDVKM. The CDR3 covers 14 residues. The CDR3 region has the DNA TGTGCCAGCAGACCCCCAGGCATTCAAGAGACCCAGTACTTC. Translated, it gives CASRPPGIQETQYF.

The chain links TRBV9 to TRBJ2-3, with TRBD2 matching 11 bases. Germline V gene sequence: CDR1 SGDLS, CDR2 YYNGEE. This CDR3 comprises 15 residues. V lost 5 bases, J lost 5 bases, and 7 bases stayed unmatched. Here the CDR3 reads CASSSGGDLIDTQYF. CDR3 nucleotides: TGTGCCAGCAGTAGCGGGGGGGACTTAATAGATACGCAGTATTTT.

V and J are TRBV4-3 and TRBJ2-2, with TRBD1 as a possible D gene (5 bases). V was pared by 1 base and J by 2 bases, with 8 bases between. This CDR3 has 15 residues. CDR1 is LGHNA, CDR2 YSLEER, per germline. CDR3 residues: CASSQGDRNTGELFF. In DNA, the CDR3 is TGCGCCAGCAGCCAAGGAGACAGAAACACCGGGGAGCTGTTTTTT.

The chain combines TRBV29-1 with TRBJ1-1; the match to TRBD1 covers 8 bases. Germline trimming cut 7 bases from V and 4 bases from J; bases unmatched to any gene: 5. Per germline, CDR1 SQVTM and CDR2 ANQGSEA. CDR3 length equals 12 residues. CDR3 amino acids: CSASGQGTEAFF. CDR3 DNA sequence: TGCAGCGCTTCTGGACAGGGCACTGAAGCTTTCTTT.

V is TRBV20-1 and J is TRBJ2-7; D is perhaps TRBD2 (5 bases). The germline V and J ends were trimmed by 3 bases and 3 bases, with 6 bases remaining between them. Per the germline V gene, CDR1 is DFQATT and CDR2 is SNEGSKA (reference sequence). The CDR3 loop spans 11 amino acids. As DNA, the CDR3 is TGCAGTGCTAGTGGGAGCTACGAGCAGTACTTC. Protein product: CSASGSYEQYF.